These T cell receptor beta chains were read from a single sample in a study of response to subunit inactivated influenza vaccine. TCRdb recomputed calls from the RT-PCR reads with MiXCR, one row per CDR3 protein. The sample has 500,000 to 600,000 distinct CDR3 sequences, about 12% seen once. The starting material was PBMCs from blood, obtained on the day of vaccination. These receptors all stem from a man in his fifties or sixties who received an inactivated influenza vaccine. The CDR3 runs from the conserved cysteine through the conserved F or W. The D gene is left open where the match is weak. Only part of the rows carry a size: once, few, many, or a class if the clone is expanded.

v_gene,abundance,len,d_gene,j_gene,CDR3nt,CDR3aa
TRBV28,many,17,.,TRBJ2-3,TGTGCCAGCAGTCCCTTCAAGCGGTCCGATAGCACAGATACGCAGTATTTT,CASSPFKRSDSTDTQYF
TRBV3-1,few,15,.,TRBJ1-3,TGTGCCAGCAGCCCGGGACTGAGCTCTGGAAACACCATATATTTT,CASSPGLSSGNTIYF
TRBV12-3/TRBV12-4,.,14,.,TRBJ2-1,TGTGCCAGCAGTTTTCAGAGCTCCTACAATGAGCAGTTCTTC,CASSFQSSYNEQFF
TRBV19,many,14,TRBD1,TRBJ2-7,TGTGCCAGTAGTACGTACAGGGGGCCCTACGAGCAGTACTTC,CASSTYRGPYEQYF
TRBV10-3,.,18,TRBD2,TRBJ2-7,TGTGCCATCAGTGAACCCGCCCGGACTAGCGGGGGAATCCACGAGCAGTACTTC,CAISEPARTSGGIHEQYF
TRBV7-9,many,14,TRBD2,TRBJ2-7,TGTGCCAGCAGCTTTAGCGGGAGTAGCGACGAGCAGTACTTC,CASSFSGSSDEQYF
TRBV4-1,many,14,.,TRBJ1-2,TGCGCCAGCAGCCAAGATAAGGGCCCCCGGGGCTACACCTTC,CASSQDKGPRGYTF
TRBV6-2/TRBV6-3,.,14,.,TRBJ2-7,TGTGCCAGCAGTTATTCGACACCTAAGGGCGAGCAGTACTTC,CASSYSTPKGEQYF
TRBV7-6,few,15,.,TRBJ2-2,TGTGCCAGCAGCTTAGTGGACATAGACACCGGGGAGCTGTTTTTT,CASSLVDIDTGELFF
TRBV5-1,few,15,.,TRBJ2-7,TGCGCCAGCAGCCCCCGACAGGATGTCTCCTACGAGCAGTACTTC,CASSPRQDVSYEQYF
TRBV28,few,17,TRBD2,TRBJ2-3,TGTGCCAGCAGAACCCCTGCGGGAGGGGGCGGAAAAGATACGCAGTATTTT,CASRTPAGGGGKDTQYF
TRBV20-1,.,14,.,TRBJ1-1,TGCAGTGCTAGAGATCTACCTAGGAACACTGAAGCTTTCTTT,CSARDLPRNTEAFF
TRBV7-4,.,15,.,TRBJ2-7,TGTGCCAGCCCCCTTAAGACAGGTGGGAACCTGGAGCAGTACTTC,CASPLKTGGNLEQYF
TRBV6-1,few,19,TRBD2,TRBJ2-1,TGTGCCAGCAGCCCCACCTTACGACTAGCGGGGGGCCATAACAATGAGCAGTTCTTC,CASSPTLRLAGGHNNEQFF
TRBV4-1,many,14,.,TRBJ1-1,TGCGCCAGCAGAGTTACGGGACACCTGACTGAAGCTTTCTTT,CASRVTGHLTEAFF
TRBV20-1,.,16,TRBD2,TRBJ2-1,TGCAGTGCAGAAGATATTGGACTAGCGGGAGACAATGAGCAGTTCTTC,CSAEDIGLAGDNEQFF
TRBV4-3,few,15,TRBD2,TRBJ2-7,TGCGCCAGCAGCCAAGATAAGAGGGAGGGCCGCGAGCAGTACTTC,CASSQDKREGREQYF
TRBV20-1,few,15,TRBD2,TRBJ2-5,TGCAGTGCTAGAGATCTAGCGGTATCCCAAGAGACCCAGTACTTC,CSARDLAVSQETQYF
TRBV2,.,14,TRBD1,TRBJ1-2,TGTGCCAGCAGGAGGAGACAGGGGGTATATGGCTACACCTTC,CASRRRQGVYGYTF
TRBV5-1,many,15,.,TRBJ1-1,TGCGCCAGCAGCTTGTACCCGACGGGGAACACTGAAGCTTTCTTT,CASSLYPTGNTEAFF
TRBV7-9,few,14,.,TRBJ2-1,TGTGCCAGCAGCTCCCAAACTAGATACAATGAGCAGTTCTTC,CASSSQTRYNEQFF
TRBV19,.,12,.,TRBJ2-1,TGTGCCAGTAGTATCTCCAGAAATGAGCAGTTCTTC,CASSISRNEQFF
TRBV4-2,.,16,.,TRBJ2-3,TGTGCCAGCAGCCAAGAGTTGACGGTAGCTACAGATACGCAGTATTTT,CASSQELTVATDTQYF
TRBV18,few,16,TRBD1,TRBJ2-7,TGTGCCAGCTCACTGATCGGGACAGGGAGGGAAAACGAGCAGTACTTC,CASSLIGTGRENEQYF
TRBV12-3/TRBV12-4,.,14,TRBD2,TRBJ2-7,TGTGCCAGCAGTCCCGGGTCCGGGGGGGACGAGCAGTACTTC,CASSPGSGGDEQYF
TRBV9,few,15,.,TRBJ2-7,TGTGCCAGCAGCGTAGGGGGTAGCAGCACCTACGAGCAGTACTTC,CASSVGGSSTYEQYF
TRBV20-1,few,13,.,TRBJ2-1,TGCAGTGCTAGAAAGGGCTCCTACAATGAGCAGTTCTTC,CSARKGSYNEQFF
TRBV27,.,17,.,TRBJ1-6,TGTGCCAGCAGTTCATGGACCAACAGGGCGGCCAAATCACCCCTCCACTTT,CASSSWTNRAAKSPLHF
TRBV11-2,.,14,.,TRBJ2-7,TGTGCCAGCAGCCTAAACCATAGGGGGAACGAGCAGTACTTC,CASSLNHRGNEQYF
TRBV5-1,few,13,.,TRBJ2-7,TGCGCCAGCAAAGGGGTGGAGGGCTACGAGCAGTACTTC,CASKGVEGYEQYF
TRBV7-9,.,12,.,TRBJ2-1,TGTGCCAGCAGCTTAGGGACAGTTGAGCAGTTCTTC,CASSLGTVEQFF
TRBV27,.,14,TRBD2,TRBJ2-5,TGTGCCAGCAGTGGTAGCGGGGGGATGGAGACCCAGTACTTC,CASSGSGGMETQYF
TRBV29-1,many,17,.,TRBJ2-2,TGCAGCGTTGAAGATCAAGGGGAGCTCCCGAACACCGGGGAGCTGTTTTTT,CSVEDQGELPNTGELFF
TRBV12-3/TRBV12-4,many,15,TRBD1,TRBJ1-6,TGTGCCAGCAGAATCGGGACAGGGCGCGTCGGACCCCTCCACTTT,CASRIGTGRVGPLHF
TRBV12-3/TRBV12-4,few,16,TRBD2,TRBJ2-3,TGTGCCAGCGGCGATTCTAGCGGGGGGGCCGGAGATACGCAGTATTTT,CASGDSSGGAGDTQYF
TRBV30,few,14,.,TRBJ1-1,TGTGCCTGGAAAAGGGACGGGATCGGCACTGAAGCTTTCTTT,CAWKRDGIGTEAFF
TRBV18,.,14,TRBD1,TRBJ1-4,TGTGCCAGCTCACGGACAGGGTTTAATGAAAAACTGTTTTTT,CASSRTGFNEKLFF
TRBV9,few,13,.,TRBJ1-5,TGTGCCAGCAGCGCAGGCGACGCTCAGCCCCAGCATTTT,CASSAGDAQPQHF
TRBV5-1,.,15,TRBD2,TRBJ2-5,TGCGCCGGCAGCTCGGGGGACTACCTACAAGAGACCCAGTACTTC,CAGSSGDYLQETQYF
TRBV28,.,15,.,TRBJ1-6,TGTGCCAGCAGTTTTGGGCAGGGCGCCCGTGGACCCCTCCACTTT,CASSFGQGARGPLHF
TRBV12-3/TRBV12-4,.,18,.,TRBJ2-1,TGTGCCAGCAGACCCACGGGGGTGGTCAGGACAAACTACAATGAGCAGTTCTTC,CASRPTGVVRTNYNEQFF
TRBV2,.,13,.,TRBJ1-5,TGTGCCAGCAGCGGAGGATCGGGGCAGCCCCAGCATTTT,CASSGGSGQPQHF